The 15 T cell receptor beta chains below were found in one sample sequenced in a study of cytomegalovirus exposure and HLA in healthy donors. The PCR made use of 60 Vbeta and 13 Jbeta primers. Clones were sequenced by immunoSEQ multiplex PCR, and TCRdb holds only the in-frame ones, with some missing. The data contain roughly 190,000 clones, approximately 75% of them singletons. The source material was PBMCs. Source of these receptors: a man between 25 and 39 years old in good health and CMV-seropositive.

The rearrangement uses TRBV10-3 and TRBJ1-3, with D perhaps matching TRBD1 (5 bases). Germline-derived CDR1 and CDR2 are ENHRY and SYGVKD. Trimming stripped 10 bases from V and 4 bases from J, with 17 bases between. The CDR3 contains 14 residues. The CDR3 DNA reads TGTGCCACCAGAAGCGCGGGGGACGGAAACACCATATATTTT. This codes for CATRSAGDGNTIYF.

This chain uses TRBV10-3 with TRBJ2-7, with 8 bases that match TRBD1. The V gene end was trimmed by 11 bases and the J gene end by 2 bases; junction bases not matched to a gene: 8. Per germline, CDR1 ENHRY and CDR2 SYGVKD. This CDR3 comprises 13 residues. The CDR3 here is CAARGQATYEQYF. Written as DNA, the CDR3 is TGTGCCGCCCGGGGACAGGCCACCTACGAGCAGTACTTC.

This chain uses TRBV6-6 with TRBJ1-1, with TRBD1 as a possible D gene (6 bases). The CDR3 runs 14 residues. Between the trimmed V and J ends, which lost 2 bases and 2 bases, there was a span of 9 bases. Germline CDR1 and CDR2: MNHNY and SVGAGI (reference sequence). CDR3: CASSYGGTNTEAFF. The CDR3 DNA reads TGTGCCAGCAGTTACGGGGGCACCAACACTGAAGCTTTCTTT.

In this sample, this clone turned up a few times. V is TRBV11-3 and J is TRBJ2-1; maybe TRBD2 (6 bases). CDR3 length: 18 residues. Deletions cut 0 bases from V and 2 bases from J, with 17 bases between. In germline, CDR1 is SGHNT, CDR2 YENEEA. CDR3 nucleotide sequence: TGTGCCAGCAGCTTAGATCAGGGAGGATCTGCGGCCTACAATGAGCAGTTCTTC. Translating it yields CASSLDQGGSAAYNEQFF.

The chain combines TRBV5-4 with TRBJ2-7, with 8 bases that match TRBD1. The CDR3 length is 15 residues. Trimming cost V 0 bases and J 6 bases; bases outside gene matches: 8. CDR1 and CDR2 (germline): SGHNT, YYREEE (reference sequence). CDR3 nucleotides: TGTGCCAGCAGCTTGGCGGACAGGGTCGTTTCCGAGCAGTACTTC. Its translation: CASSLADRVVSEQYF.

The rearrangement uses TRBV29-1 and TRBJ2-3, with TRBD1 as a possible D gene (6 bases). This CDR3 contains 14 residues. Germline CDR1 and CDR2: SQVTM and ANQGSEA. V dropped 7 bases and J dropped 1 base, with 15 bases sitting between them. CDR3 bases: TGCAGCGGCACCCCAGGGGCCCGCACAGATACGCAGTATTTT. As protein: CSGTPGARTDTQYF.

For this clone: Relative to the germline gene, one junction end is altered; a read error may explain this. The rearrangement links TRBV7-9 to TRBJ2-3; D is perhaps TRBD1 (6 bases). The CDR3 is 16 residues long. Per the germline V gene, CDR1 is SEHNR and CDR2 is FQNEAQ (reference sequence). The chain's CDR3 is CSSSFDQGSRTDTQYF. The CDR3 region has the DNA TGTTCCAGCAGCTTTGACCAGGGGTCTCGCACAGATACGCAGTATTTT.

The chain couples TRBV5-1 to TRBJ2-5; tentatively, D is TRBD1 (6 bases). Deletions cut 7 bases from V and 2 bases from J, with 15 bases between. The CDR3 has 14 residues. Germline V gives CDR1 SGHRS, CDR2 YFSETQ. The DNA of the CDR3 is TGCGCCAGCCTCCCTATTAGGGGGCAAGAGACCCAGTACTTC. Translated, it gives CASLPIRGQETQYF.

The chain carries TRBV5-1 and TRBJ2-5, with a possible D match to TRBD1 (6 bases). The germline V gene has CDR1 SGHRS and CDR2 YFSETQ. Trimming removed 0 bases at V and 1 base at J, with 16 bases between. The CDR3 is 17 amino acids. CDR3 sequence (DNA): TGCGCCAGCAGCTTGGACGCGGACAGCGATCGCCAAGAGACCCAGTACTTC. It codes for CASSLDADSDRQETQYF. Full variable domain (missing parts from reference TRBV5-1 and TRBJ2-5): KAGVTQTPRYLIKTRGQQVTLSCSPISGHRSVSWYQQTPGQGLQFLFEYFSETQRNKGNFPGRFSGRQFSNSRSEMNVSTLELGDSALYLCASSLDADSDRQETQYFGPGTRLLVL.

In this sample, this clone turned up once. The genes are TRBV6-4 and TRBJ2-3, with 8 bases that match TRBD2. Germline CDR1 MRHNA, CDR2 SNTAGT. J was trimmed by 2 bases and V by 4 bases; bases with no gene match: 14. This CDR3 contains 18 residues. CDR3 DNA: TGTGCCAGCAGTGTCGTCGCACGGGGGGGAACTTACACAGATACGCAGTATTTT. It yields the protein CASSVVARGGTYTDTQYF.

CDR3 coding DNA: TGTGCCAGCAGCTCTTCGACAGTAGCCTACGAGCAGTACTTC. Translated, it gives CASSSSTVAYEQYF. The chain carries TRBV5-4 and TRBJ2-7; tentative D call: TRBD1 (5 bases). This CDR3 is built from 14 residues. Trimming shortened V by 3 bases and J by 2 bases, and 12 bases separated the two germline ends. CDR1 and CDR2 (germline): SGHNT, YYREEE (reference sequence).

The chain is built from TRBV5-1 and TRBJ2-1, with TRBD2 identical over 9 bases. The CDR3 is made up of 15 amino acids. V was clipped by 4 bases and J by 10 bases; unmatched bases: 12. Looked up from germline, CDR1 is SGHRS and CDR2 is YFSETQ. The CDR3 bases are TGCGCCAGCAGCCGTCCCGAAGCGGGAGGAATAGAGCAGTTCTTC. Its protein is CASSRPEAGGIEQFF.

The chain links TRBV6-5 to TRBJ2-5; TRBD2 is a possible D gene (7 bases). The germline gives CDR1 MNHEY, CDR2 SVGAGI. V gave up 6 bases and J gave up 2 bases, with 13 bases separating them. The CDR3 runs to 14 residues. CDR3 coding DNA: TGTGCCAGCAGCGGACTAGGGGGTCAAGAGACCCAGTACTTC. As protein: CASSGLGGQETQYF.

The chain combines TRBV18 with TRBJ1-1; possibly TRBD1 for D (6 bases). Germline assignment: CDR1 KGHSH and CDR2 LQKENI. V was clipped by 2 bases and J by 1 base, with 17 bases between them. The CDR3 spans 17 residues. The CDR3 loop is CASSPSGGIGPNTEAFF. The CDR3 nucleotides are TGTGCCAGCTCACCATCTGGGGGCATAGGCCCGAACACTGAAGCTTTCTTT.

The chain carries TRBV19 and TRBJ2-1; 7 bases agree with TRBD1. After removal of 5 bases from V and 4 bases from J, the junction contained 8 bases not matched to a gene. CDR3 length equals 15 residues. Germline CDR1 and CDR2: LNHDA and SQIVND (reference sequence). The CDR3 bases are TGTGCCAGTAGTTCGTGGGGCAGGGGGTACAATGAGCAGTTCTTC. This encodes CASSSWGRGYNEQFF.